A single sample is the source of the 19 T cell receptor beta chains below, sequenced in a study of cytomegalovirus exposure and HLA in healthy donors. Amplification used 60 Vbeta primers and 13 Jbeta primers. TCRdb's table, derived via immunoSEQ multiplex PCR, lists solely in-frame clones and lacks some. The data contain about 65,000 clones, roughly two thirds of them singletons. The sequenced sample consisted of PBMCs. Receptors originate from a man aged 25-45 years in good health and CMV-seronegative.

As DNA, the CDR3 is TGTGCCAGCAGCGCAAAGAGGGACAGGAACACTGAAGCTTTCTTT. Translation gives CASSAKRDRNTEAFF. The rearrangement uses TRBV9 and TRBJ1-1; 7 nucleotides match TRBD1. CDR3 size: 15 residues. J lost 1 base, V lost 3 bases, and 6 bases had no gene match. The germline gives CDR1 SGDLS, CDR2 YYNGEE.

The sample holds a few counts of this clone. The CDR3 DNA sequence: TGTGCCAGCAGCCCCTGGACAGGGCTTACCTCTGGGGCCAACGTCCTGACTTTC. It specifies CASSPWTGLTSGANVLTF. The rearrangement joins TRBV7-9 to TRBJ2-6; 8 nucleotides line up with TRBD1. The CDR3 contains 18 residues. The V gene's germline CDR1 is SEHNR and CDR2 FQNEAQ (reference sequence). J lost 0 bases, V lost 5 bases, and 9 bases had no gene match. The whole variable domain, filled in from reference TRBV7-9 and TRBJ2-6, reads DTGVSQNPRHKITKRGQNVTFRCDPISEHNRLYWYRQTLGQGPEFLTYFQNEAQLEKSRLLSDRFSAERPKGSFSTLEIQRTEQGDSAMYLCASSPWTGLTSGANVLTFGAGSRLTVL.

The table lists this clone with a few counts. This chain uses TRBV6-5 with TRBJ2-3; no clear D gene. V lost 5 bases and J lost 2, with 14 bases in between. Germline values: CDR1 MNHEY, CDR2 SVGAGI. The CDR3 is 15 amino acids. In nucleotides, the CDR3 is TGTGCCAGCAGTGCGATAGAAACCTTCACAGATACGCAGTATTTT. Protein: CASSAIETFTDTQYF.

This clone has just a few counts. The V and J genes are TRBV11-2 and TRBJ2-1, with TRBD2 identical over 8 bases. After removal of 5 bases from V and 12 bases from J, the junction contained 15 bases not matched to a gene. The V gene's germline CDR1 is SGHAT and CDR2 FQNNGV. CDR3 length: 15 residues. The chain's CDR3 is CASSETSGHRGGQFF. The DNA of the CDR3 is TGTGCCAGCAGCGAAACTAGCGGTCACCGAGGTGGGCAGTTCTTC.

On this clone itself: Other DNA variants within this sample encode the same CDR3. The chain is built from TRBV5-1 and TRBJ1-2; unclear D gene. The CDR3 loop spans 15 amino acids. Trimming pared 0 bases from V and 2 bases from J, leaving 11 bases between. Looked up from germline, CDR1 is SGHRS and CDR2 is YFSETQ. This CDR3 reads CASSLASGGNYGYTF. The CDR3 nucleotides read TGCGCCAGCAGCTTGGCCTCCGGAGGCAACTATGGCTACACCTTC.

This clone was detected a few times. This CDR3 reads CATSEGLNTGELFF. The CDR3, as DNA: TGTGCCACAAGCGAGGGACTAAACACCGGGGAGCTGTTTTTT. The chain carries TRBV7-7 and TRBJ2-2; 7 bases are a match to TRBD2. The germline gives CDR1 SSHAT, CDR2 FNYEAQ (reference sequence). V was pared by 10 bases and J by 2 bases, with 7 bases of the junction left unmatched. The CDR3 totals 14 residues.

The chain links TRBV18 to TRBJ1-2; the D gene is possibly TRBD1 (5 bases). CDR1 KGHSH and CDR2 LQKENI come from the germline V gene. The CDR3 runs 14 residues. Trimming removed 6 bases from V and 8 bases from J, with 19 bases in between. The CDR3 DNA reads TGTGCCAGCTCCCTACCCGGCGGGGCCCGGGGCTACACCTTC. Translated: CASSLPGGARGYTF.

The chain carries TRBV21-1 and TRBJ2-7; the D call TRBD2 from the table was never checked on the DNA. TRBV21-1 is classified as a pseudogene. The CDR3 totals 16 residues. The CDR3 reads CASSNRTSGDSYEQYF. The DNA for the CDR3 is TGTGCCAGCAGCAATCGGACTAGCGGAGATTCCTACGAGCAGTACTTC.

V is TRBV2 and J is TRBJ1-1, with D unclear. Germline V lookup: CDR1 SNHLY, CDR2 FYNNEI. The length of the CDR3 is 12 residues. V lost 5 bases and J lost 4, with 8 bases in between. The DNA for the CDR3 is TGTGCCAGCAGTACCGGGATCACTGAAGCTTTCTTT. Translating gives CASSTGITEAFF.

CDR3 sequence reads: CASSIREGNEKLFF. CDR3 sequence (DNA): TGTGCCAGTAGTATACGGGAGGGTAATGAAAAACTGTTTTTT. J is TRBJ1-4 and V is TRBV19; unclear D gene. Germline V gives CDR1 LNHDA, CDR2 SQIVND (reference sequence). Trimming removed 2 bases from V and 4 bases from J, with 8 bases in between. This CDR3 comprises 14 residues.

The CDR3 DNA reads as TGTGCCAGCAGCCTCGACAGCCTAAGCCGCTACACCTTC. It codes for CASSLDSLSRYTF. The chain employs TRBV11-2 and TRBJ1-2; a possible D gene is TRBD1 (5 bases). This CDR3 region has 13 residues. Germline loops: CDR1 SGHAT, CDR2 FQNNGV. Trimming took off 5 bases at V and 9 bases at J, with 16 bases between the two ends.

The rearrangement links TRBV7-9 to TRBJ1-3; D is unresolved. The CDR3 contains 17 residues. Trimming cost V 1 base and J 3 bases, with 16 bases left between them. Per the germline V gene, CDR1 is SEHNR and CDR2 is FQNEAQ (reference sequence). The CDR3 sequence is CASSLGGGSASGNTIYF. In DNA form, the CDR3 reads TGTGCCAGCAGCTTAGGTGGCGGATCGGCGAGTGGAAACACCATATATTTT.

The chain combines TRBV2 with TRBJ1-2, with D perhaps TRBD1 (5 bases). Germline-derived CDR1 and CDR2 are SNHLY and FYNNEI. The CDR3 loop spans 12 amino acids. V lost 5 bases and J 8 bases, leaving 12 bases between the germline ends. The CDR3 DNA reads as TGTGCCAGCAGTCGGACATCGAACGGCTACACCTTC. It encodes CASSRTSNGYTF.

The chain links TRBV23-1 to TRBJ1-5; 9 bases match TRBD1. TRBV23-1 is marked as an open reading frame, function uncertain. After removal of 3 bases from V and 3 bases from J, the junction contained 6 bases not matched to a gene. The CDR3 runs to 16 residues. CDR3 nucleotide sequence: TGCGCCAGCAGTCAGGGGGCACAGGGGGCCAATCAGCCCCAGCATTTT. Translated, it gives CASSQGAQGANQPQHF.

This rearrangement joins TRBV6-4 to TRBJ2-2; 11 positions match TRBD1. CDR3 length equals 15 residues. Looked up from germline, CDR1 is MRHNA and CDR2 is SNTAGT. Trimming took 5 bases from V and 3 from J; bases not matched to a gene: 2. CDR3 sequence: CASSTGQGDTGELFF. The CDR3 DNA is TGTGCCAGCAGTACGGGACAGGGGGACACCGGGGAGCTGTTTTTT.

The rearrangement uses TRBV30 and TRBJ2-7; tentative D call: TRBD1 (5 bases). The CDR3 has 14 amino acids. V lost 0 bases and J lost 4, with 13 bases in between. Germline-derived CDR1 and CDR2 are GTSNPN and SVGIG (reference sequence). The chain's CDR3 is CAWSVGQGLYEQYF. In nucleotides, the CDR3 is TGTGCCTGGAGTGTAGGGCAGGGCCTTTACGAGCAGTACTTC.

The J gene is TRBJ1-6, the V gene TRBV2; D possibly corresponds to TRBD1 (6 bases). Germline V gives CDR1 SNHLY, CDR2 FYNNEI. The CDR3 extends over 14 amino acids. The ends were cut back, 3 bases at V and 9 bases at J, with 12 bases in the middle. CDR3 in amino acids: CASSEQGPVSPLHF. CDR3 coding DNA: TGTGCCAGCAGTGAGCAGGGGCCAGTTTCACCCCTCCACTTT.

V gene TRBV4-1 combines with J gene TRBJ2-5; no firm D call. Trimming took off 2 bases at V and 5 bases at J, with 9 bases between the two ends. The CDR3 totals 13 residues. The germline CDR1 and CDR2 sequences are MGHRA and YSYEKL. The CDR3 loop is CASSQTPGETQYF. The CDR3 region has the DNA TGCGCCAGCAGCCAAACCCCCGGGGAGACCCAGTACTTC.

The rearrangement joins TRBV6-5 to TRBJ2-1, with D perhaps TRBD1 (5 bases). CDR1 and CDR2 (germline): MNHEY, SVGAGI. The CDR3 consists of 13 residues. Trimming cost V 2 bases and J 9 bases, with 11 bases left between them. CDR3 bases: TGTGCCAGCAGTTACGCCGGACACAGTGAGCAGTTCTTC. Translated, it gives CASSYAGHSEQFF.